This T cell receptor beta chain was recovered during a study of OX40 agonist ivuxolimab in advanced cancers. Method: immunoSEQ multiplex PCR; TCRdb's copy keeps in-frame clones and lacks some. The table records about 64,000 clones, approximately 80% of them present only once. Broader study findings: In the 0.1 to 3.0 mg/kg range, CD4+ and CD8+ blood T cells had expanded clonally by week 6. Some patients who did not respond also had low normalized T-cell clonal expansion.

The count of this clone is one. Its target is not known. At baseline, cycle 4 day 1, and cycle 7 day 1, blood was sampled. Germline CDR1 GTSNPN, CDR2 SVGIG (reference sequence). Trimming removed 6 bases from V and 6 bases from J; junction bases left unmatched: 11. The CDR3 runs to 16 residues. This sample comprised CD4+ or CD8+ T cells sorted from blood, obtained in a trial of the OX40 agonist ivuxolimab. This TCR was sampled from an adult with an advanced solid tumor such as melanoma, head and neck, liver or kidney cancer. This sequence joins TRBV30 and TRBJ2-3; 14 positions agree with TRBD2. CDR3 protein: CACTTSGTSGSDTQYF. DNA of the CDR3: TGTGCCTGTACAACCTCCGGGACTAGCGGGAGTGATACGCAGTATTTT. Complete variable domain (other parts from reference TRBV30 and TRBJ2-3): SQTIHQWPATLVQPVGSPLSLECTVEGTSNPNLYWYRQAAGRGLQLLFYSVGIGQISSEVPQNLSASRPQDRQFILSSKKLLLSDSGFYLCACTTSGTSGSDTQYFGPGTRLTVL.